This T cell receptor (beta chain) was observed in a study of blood T cell repertoires in COVID-19. Trimming shortened V by 3 bases and J by 2 bases, and 16 bases separated the two germline ends. Germline V gene lookup returns CDR1 MDHEN and CDR2 SYDVKM. The CDR3 covers 16 residues. Sequencing was performed with immunoSEQ multiplex PCR; in TCRdb, only in-frame clones are kept and a portion is missing. The top ten hold approximately 1.5% of the sample, which has about 410,000 clones, over 75% seen once. The V and J genes are TRBV28 and TRBJ1-2; TRBD1 is a possible D gene (6 bases). The sample taken for sequencing was peripheral blood. The sequence came from a middle-aged woman with COVID-19, enrolled during active disease. DNA for the CDR3: TGTGCCAGCAGTTTTTTCCCCGACAGGAGAAACTATGGCTACACCTTC. Amino acid sequence: CASSFFPDRRNYGYTF.